This is a list of T cell receptor beta chains from one sample in a study of CD8 T cells in Susac syndrome. Each CDR3 protein gets one entry after TCRdb re-called the immunoSEQ multiplex PCR reads with MiXCR. The sample lists fewer than 95,000 distinct CDR3 sequences; 90% to 97% were seen once. Material for sequencing was CD8+ T cells from PBMCs. These receptors were collected from a human donor with Susac syndrome. Both conserved end residues are part of each CDR3. The D gene is left open where the match is weak. Only part of the rows carry a size: once, few, many, or a class if the clone is expanded.

d_call: -
clone_size: -
v_call: TRBV30
j_call: TRBJ2-7
cdr3_nt: TGTGCCTGGAGTGTACAGCCAGGGGAGGACGAGCAGTACTTC
cdr3_aa: CAWSVQPGEDEQYF

d_call: -
clone_size: -
v_call: TRBV2
j_call: TRBJ1-1
cdr3_nt: TGTGCCACACGGGGGGCCCTCTCTCGAGACACTGAAGCTTTCTTT
cdr3_aa: CATRGALSRDTEAFF

d_call: TRBD1
clone_size: -
v_call: TRBV20-1
j_call: TRBJ2-7
cdr3_nt: TGCAGTGCCAAAAGCCGGGACAGGTCCTACGAGCAGTACTTC
cdr3_aa: CSAKSRDRSYEQYF

d_call: -
clone_size: -
v_call: TRBV20-1
j_call: TRBJ2-7
cdr3_nt: TGCAGTGCGGAAGGTCCGGCCTACGAGCAGTACTTC
cdr3_aa: CSAEGPAYEQYF

d_call: TRBD2
clone_size: -
v_call: TRBV5-1
j_call: TRBJ2-2
cdr3_nt: TGCGCCAGCAGCTTTCCGGGGGGCACCGGGGAGCTGTTTTTT
cdr3_aa: CASSFPGGTGELFF

d_call: TRBD1
clone_size: -
v_call: TRBV29-1
j_call: TRBJ1-1
cdr3_nt: TGCAGCGTAACCTGGGTGACAGGGGGGGGGTTGAACACTGAAGCTTTCTTT
cdr3_aa: CSVTWVTGGGLNTEAFF

d_call: -
clone_size: -
v_call: TRBV15
j_call: TRBJ2-3
cdr3_nt: TGTGCCACCAGCAGAGACAGGGACGAATTAAGCACAGATACGCAGTATTTT
cdr3_aa: CATSRDRDELSTDTQYF

d_call: -
clone_size: once
v_call: TRBV7-9
j_call: TRBJ1-5
cdr3_nt: TGTGCCAGCAGCTACGGGACACCCAGCAATCAGCCCCAGCATTTT
cdr3_aa: CASSYGTPSNQPQHF

d_call: -
clone_size: -
v_call: TRBV27
j_call: TRBJ1-2
cdr3_nt: TGTGCCAGCAGTTTATCGGAGGGGGTCCGTGGCTACACCTTC
cdr3_aa: CASSLSEGVRGYTF

d_call: -
clone_size: -
v_call: TRBV20-1
j_call: TRBJ1-1
cdr3_nt: TGCAGTGCTAGCCCCACCCAGGGTTCGAACACTGAAGCTTTCTTT
cdr3_aa: CSASPTQGSNTEAFF

d_call: -
clone_size: -
v_call: TRBV4-3
j_call: TRBJ1-2
cdr3_nt: TGCGCCAGCAGCCAAGCGGGGGGGGCCTATGGCTACACCTTC
cdr3_aa: CASSQAGGAYGYTF

d_call: -
clone_size: -
v_call: TRBV9
j_call: TRBJ2-7
cdr3_nt: TGTGCCAGCAGCGAACAGGACGGGGCCTACGAGCAGTACTTC
cdr3_aa: CASSEQDGAYEQYF

d_call: -
clone_size: once
v_call: TRBV5-4
j_call: TRBJ1-6
cdr3_nt: TGTGCCACCGCTGTAGGGGGTACAGCCGTGAGTTCACCCCTCCACTTT
cdr3_aa: CATAVGGTAVSSPLHF

d_call: -
clone_size: once
v_call: TRBV30
j_call: TRBJ1-2
cdr3_nt: TGTGCCTGGAGTGTACCCCCAGGGCCCTATGGCTACACCTTC
cdr3_aa: CAWSVPPGPYGYTF

d_call: -
clone_size: -
v_call: TRBV20-1
j_call: TRBJ2-3
cdr3_nt: TGCAGTGCTAGGCCAGACTTTACTAGCACAGATACGCAGTATTTT
cdr3_aa: CSARPDFTSTDTQYF

d_call: -
clone_size: -
v_call: TRBV19
j_call: TRBJ1-1
cdr3_nt: TGTGCCAGTTCTCCAGGAGGCACTGAAGCTTTCTTT
cdr3_aa: CASSPGGTEAFF

d_call: -
clone_size: -
v_call: TRBV30
j_call: TRBJ1-5
cdr3_nt: TGTGCCTGGGGAAGAGGCCAGCCCCAGCATTTT
cdr3_aa: CAWGRGQPQHF

d_call: TRBD2
clone_size: -
v_call: TRBV5-1
j_call: TRBJ2-5
cdr3_nt: TGCGCCAGCAGCTCACTAGCGGGGTCGGGTGAGACCCAGTACTTC
cdr3_aa: CASSSLAGSGETQYF

d_call: -
clone_size: -
v_call: TRBV2
j_call: TRBJ2-4
cdr3_nt: TGTGCCAGCAGTGGCGGAGCGATAGCCAAAAACATTCAGTACTTC
cdr3_aa: CASSGGAIAKNIQYF

d_call: -
clone_size: -
v_call: TRBV9
j_call: TRBJ2-6
cdr3_nt: TGTGCCAGCAGCTTTCCCTGGGGCGGCAGCTCTGGGGCCAACGTCCTGACTTTC
cdr3_aa: CASSFPWGGSSGANVLTF

d_call: TRBD1
clone_size: -
v_call: TRBV19
j_call: TRBJ1-6
cdr3_nt: TGTGCCAGTAGTCCCGCCGATCGGACAGGGAGGATTTCACCCCTCCACTTT
cdr3_aa: CASSPADRTGRISPLHF

d_call: -
clone_size: once
v_call: TRBV11-2
j_call: TRBJ1-2
cdr3_nt: TGTGCCAGCAGCACCCTCACAGGGCTCGTCTATGGCTACACCTTC
cdr3_aa: CASSTLTGLVYGYTF

d_call: -
clone_size: -
v_call: TRBV5-1
j_call: TRBJ1-2
cdr3_nt: TGCGCCAGCAGCTTGGGACAGGATGCCTACACCTTC
cdr3_aa: CASSLGQDAYTF

d_call: TRBD1
clone_size: -
v_call: TRBV29-1
j_call: TRBJ1-2
cdr3_nt: TGCAGCATCCGACAGGGAGGGGGCTATGGCTACACCTTC
cdr3_aa: CSIRQGGGYGYTF

d_call: -
clone_size: -
v_call: TRBV24-1
j_call: TRBJ2-2
cdr3_nt: TGTGCCACCAGTGATTTACCGAACACCGGGGAGCTGTTTTTT
cdr3_aa: CATSDLPNTGELFF

d_call: -
clone_size: few
v_call: TRBV6-5
j_call: TRBJ1-2
cdr3_nt: TGTGCCAGCAGTTACGGGGTGGGGAGAGATGGCTACACCTTC
cdr3_aa: CASSYGVGRDGYTF

d_call: -
clone_size: -
v_call: TRBV29-1
j_call: TRBJ1-1
cdr3_nt: TGCAGCGTTGTCGATTTCGCTGCCATCTTT
cdr3_aa: CSVVDFAAIF

d_call: -
clone_size: -
v_call: TRBV7-3
j_call: TRBJ2-5
cdr3_nt: TGTGCCAGCAGCTTGTTTAAGTCAGGGCAAGAGACCCAGTACTTC
cdr3_aa: CASSLFKSGQETQYF

d_call: -
clone_size: -
v_call: TRBV5-4
j_call: TRBJ2-7
cdr3_nt: TGTGCCAGCAGCTTGGTGGGGCAGCCCTACGAGCAGTACTTC
cdr3_aa: CASSLVGQPYEQYF

d_call: TRBD2
clone_size: -
v_call: TRBV5-5
j_call: TRBJ2-3
cdr3_nt: TGTGCCAGCAGCTCGGGACTAGCGGGCACAGATACGCAGTATTTT
cdr3_aa: CASSSGLAGTDTQYF

d_call: -
clone_size: -
v_call: TRBV2
j_call: TRBJ1-6
cdr3_nt: TGTGCCAGCAGTGAAATCCCCTCCTATAATTCACCCCTCCACTTT
cdr3_aa: CASSEIPSYNSPLHF

d_call: -
clone_size: -
v_call: TRBV5-1
j_call: TRBJ1-4
cdr3_nt: TGCGCCAGCAGCTTACCGGTTGGGGGAGCTAATGAAAAACTGTTTTTT
cdr3_aa: CASSLPVGGANEKLFF

d_call: -
clone_size: -
v_call: TRBV3-1
j_call: TRBJ1-2
cdr3_nt: TGTGCCAGCAGCCAAGTCCCCGACAGCGACTATGGCTACACCTTC
cdr3_aa: CASSQVPDSDYGYTF

d_call: TRBD1
clone_size: -
v_call: TRBV15
j_call: TRBJ2-1
cdr3_nt: TGTGCCACCAGCAGAGGACAGGGAACAATCAATGAGCAGTTCTTC
cdr3_aa: CATSRGQGTINEQFF

d_call: -
clone_size: -
v_call: TRBV9
j_call: TRBJ1-3
cdr3_nt: TGTGCCAGCAAGCGAAGCTCTGGAAACACCATATATTTT
cdr3_aa: CASKRSSGNTIYF

d_call: -
clone_size: once
v_call: TRBV30
j_call: TRBJ2-3
cdr3_nt: TGTGCCTGGACCGACGGGACCGCAGATACGCAGTATTTT
cdr3_aa: CAWTDGTADTQYF